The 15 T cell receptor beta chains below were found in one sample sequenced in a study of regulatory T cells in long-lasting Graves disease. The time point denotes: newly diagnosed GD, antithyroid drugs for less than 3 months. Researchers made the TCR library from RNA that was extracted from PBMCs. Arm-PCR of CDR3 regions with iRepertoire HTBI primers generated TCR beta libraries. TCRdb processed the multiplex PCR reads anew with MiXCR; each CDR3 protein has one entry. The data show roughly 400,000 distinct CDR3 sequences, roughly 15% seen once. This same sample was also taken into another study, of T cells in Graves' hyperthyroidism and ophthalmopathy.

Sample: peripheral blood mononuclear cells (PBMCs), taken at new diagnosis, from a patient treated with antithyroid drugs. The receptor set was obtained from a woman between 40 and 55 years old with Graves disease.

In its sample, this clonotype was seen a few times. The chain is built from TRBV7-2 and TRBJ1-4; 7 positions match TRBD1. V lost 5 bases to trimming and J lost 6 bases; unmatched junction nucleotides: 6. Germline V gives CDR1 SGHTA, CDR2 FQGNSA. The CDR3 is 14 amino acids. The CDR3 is CASSKDRSDEKLFF. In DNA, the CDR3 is TGTGCCAGCAGCAAGGACAGGTCTGATGAAAAACTGTTTTTT.

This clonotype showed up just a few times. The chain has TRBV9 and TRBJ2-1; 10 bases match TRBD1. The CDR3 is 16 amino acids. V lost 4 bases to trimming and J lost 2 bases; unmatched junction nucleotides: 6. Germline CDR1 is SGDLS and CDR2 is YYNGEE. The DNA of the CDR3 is TGTGCCAGCAGCCCCCCCGGGACAGGGGCCTACAATGAGCAGTTCTTC. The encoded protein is CASSPPGTGAYNEQFF.

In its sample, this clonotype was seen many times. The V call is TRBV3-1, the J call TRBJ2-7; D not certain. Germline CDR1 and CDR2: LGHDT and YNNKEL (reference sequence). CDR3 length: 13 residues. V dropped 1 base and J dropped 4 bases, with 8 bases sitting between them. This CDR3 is CASSQGSMYEQYF. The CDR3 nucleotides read TGTGCCAGCAGCCAAGGAAGTATGTACGAGCAGTACTTC.

The CDR3 region has the DNA TGTGCCACCAGCAGAGAGGCGTCCACAGATACGCAGTATTTT. Its protein is CATSREASTDTQYF. The chain links TRBV15 to TRBJ2-3; unclear D gene. This CDR3 region has 14 residues. Trimming took 0 bases from V and 2 from J, leaving 6 bases between them. Germline V lookup: CDR1 LNHNV, CDR2 YYDKDF (reference sequence).

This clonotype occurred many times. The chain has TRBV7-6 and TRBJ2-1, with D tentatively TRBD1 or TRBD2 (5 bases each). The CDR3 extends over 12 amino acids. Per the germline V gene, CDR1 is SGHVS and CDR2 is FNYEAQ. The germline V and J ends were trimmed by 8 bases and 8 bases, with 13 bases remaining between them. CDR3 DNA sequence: TGTGCCAGCGGGACGTTGTCCGATGAGCAGTTCTTC. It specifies CASGTLSDEQFF.

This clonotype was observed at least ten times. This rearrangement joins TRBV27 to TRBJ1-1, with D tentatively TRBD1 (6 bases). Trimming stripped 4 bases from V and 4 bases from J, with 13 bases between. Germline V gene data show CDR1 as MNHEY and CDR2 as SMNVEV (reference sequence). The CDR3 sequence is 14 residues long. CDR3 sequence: CASSSWQGSTEAFF. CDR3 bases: TGTGCCAGCAGTTCGTGGCAGGGGAGCACTGAAGCTTTCTTT.

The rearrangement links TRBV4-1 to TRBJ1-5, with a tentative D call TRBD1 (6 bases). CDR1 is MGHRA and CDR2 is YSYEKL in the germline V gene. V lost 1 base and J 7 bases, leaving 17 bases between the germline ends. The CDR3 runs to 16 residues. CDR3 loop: CASSQVAGAKGQPQHF. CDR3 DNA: TGCGCCAGCAGCCAAGTTGCAGGGGCCAAGGGGCAGCCCCAGCATTTT.

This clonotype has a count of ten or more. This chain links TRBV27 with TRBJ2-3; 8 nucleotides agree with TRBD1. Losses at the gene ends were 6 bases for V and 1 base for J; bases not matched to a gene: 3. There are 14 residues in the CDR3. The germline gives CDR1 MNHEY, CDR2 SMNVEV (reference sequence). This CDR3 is CASRDRDGTDTQYF. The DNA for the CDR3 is TGTGCCAGCAGGGACAGGGATGGCACAGATACGCAGTATTTT.

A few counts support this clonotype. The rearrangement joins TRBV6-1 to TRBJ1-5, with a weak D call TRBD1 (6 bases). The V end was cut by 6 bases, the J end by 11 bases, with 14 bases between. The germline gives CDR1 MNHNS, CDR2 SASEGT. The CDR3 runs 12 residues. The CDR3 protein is CASSTGLGAQHF. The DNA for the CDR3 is TGTGCCAGCAGCACAGGGTTGGGGGCCCAGCATTTT.

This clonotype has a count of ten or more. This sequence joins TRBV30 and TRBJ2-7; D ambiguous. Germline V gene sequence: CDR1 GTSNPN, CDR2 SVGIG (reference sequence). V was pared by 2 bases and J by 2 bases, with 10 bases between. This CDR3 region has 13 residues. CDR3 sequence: CAWSRASAYEQYF. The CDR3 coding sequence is TGTGCCTGGAGTAGGGCATCCGCCTACGAGCAGTACTTC.

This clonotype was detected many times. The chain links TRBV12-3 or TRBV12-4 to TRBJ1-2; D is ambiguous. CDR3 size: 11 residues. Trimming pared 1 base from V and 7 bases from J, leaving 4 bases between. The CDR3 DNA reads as TGTGCCAGCAGTTTAGGTCGTGGCTACACCTTC. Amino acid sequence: CASSLGRGYTF.

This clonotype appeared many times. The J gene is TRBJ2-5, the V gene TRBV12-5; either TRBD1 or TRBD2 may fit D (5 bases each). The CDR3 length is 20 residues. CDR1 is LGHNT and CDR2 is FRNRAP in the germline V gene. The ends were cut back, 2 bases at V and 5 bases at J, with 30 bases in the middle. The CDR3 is CASGLFLDGTHQRGFETQYF. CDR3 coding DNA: TGTGCTAGTGGTTTGTTCCTGGACGGGACCCACCAGAGGGGTTTTGAGACCCAGTACTTC.

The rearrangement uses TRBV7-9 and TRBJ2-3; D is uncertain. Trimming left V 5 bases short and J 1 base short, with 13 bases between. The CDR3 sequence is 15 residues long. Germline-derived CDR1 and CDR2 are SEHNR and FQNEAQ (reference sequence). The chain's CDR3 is CASSLPAAGTDTQYF. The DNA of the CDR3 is TGTGCCAGCAGCCTCCCGGCGGCGGGCACAGATACGCAGTATTTT.

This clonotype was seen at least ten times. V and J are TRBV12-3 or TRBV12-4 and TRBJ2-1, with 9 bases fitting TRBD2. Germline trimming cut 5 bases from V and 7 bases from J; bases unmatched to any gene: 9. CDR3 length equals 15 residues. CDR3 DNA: TGTGCCAGCAGTCTCAGGGCGGGAGGGGCAAATGAGCAGTTCTTC. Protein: CASSLRAGGANEQFF.

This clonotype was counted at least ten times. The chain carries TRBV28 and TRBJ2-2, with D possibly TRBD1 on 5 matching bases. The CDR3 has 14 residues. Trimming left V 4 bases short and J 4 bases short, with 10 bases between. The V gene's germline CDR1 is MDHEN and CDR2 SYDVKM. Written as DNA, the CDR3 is TGTGCCAGCAGTTACCAGGGTACCACCGGGGAGCTGTTTTTT. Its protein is CASSYQGTTGELFF.